This T cell receptor beta chain comes out of a study of graft-versus-host responses after intestinal transplantation. Study-level background: Transplants were multivisceral, liver-intestinal, or isolated intestinal. General study findings and limits: The marrow of recipients harbored GvH clones, and ileum or blood showed some of them first. After transplant, early declines in HvG clones were associated with peak levels of circulating GvH clones. The presence of high graft-versus-host to host-versus-graft clonal ratios in allografts characterized patients with graft-donor T cell macrochimerism.

The CDR3 length is 15 residues. Germline V gives CDR1 MNHEY, CDR2 SVGAGI. Trimming stripped 5 bases from V and 3 bases from J, with 17 bases between. Only in-frame clones appear in the TCRdb table, and some are missing; sequencing was by immunoSEQ multiplex PCR. The profile covers about 92,000 clones, with less than 90% appearing a single time and 17% taken by the ten largest. Concerning this clone: Antigen unknown.

The specimen was unstimulated CD8+ T cells sorted from spleen or lymph node cells, collected before intestinal transplant. This chain joins TRBV6-5 and TRBJ2-7; possibly TRBD1 for D (5 bases). The receptor was derived from a human donor who received an intestinal transplant. CDR3 sequence (DNA): TGTGCCAGCAGTACCTTTGCAGGGAACTTCTACGAGCAGTACTTC. Translating gives CASSTFAGNFYEQYF.